This is a list of T cell receptor beta chains from one sample in a study of blood T cell repertoires in COVID-19. Clones were read by immunoSEQ multiplex PCR, and TCRdb kept only the in-frame ones, dropping some. The sample holds almost 90,000 clones, 80% to 90% seen once. The sequencing input was peripheral blood. These receptors were taken from an elderly man with acute or convalescent COVID-19. Both conserved end residues are part of each CDR3. The D gene is left open where the match is weak. Some rows mark clone size as missing; the rest say once, few, many or name a class of expanded clone.

v_gene: TRBV27
j_gene: TRBJ2-6
abundance: -
d_gene: -
CDR3aa: CASSLRDTYSGANVLTF
CDR3nt: TGTGCCAGCAGTCTAAGGGACACTTACTCTGGGGCCAACGTCCTGACTTTC

v_gene: TRBV28
j_gene: TRBJ1-1
abundance: -
d_gene: -
CDR3aa: CASSPGTLGYTEAFF
CDR3nt: TGTGCCAGCAGTCCTGGGACATTAGGTTACACTGAAGCTTTCTTT

v_gene: TRBV7-6
j_gene: TRBJ1-2
abundance: once
d_gene: -
CDR3aa: CASSPEEATVGYGYTF
CDR3nt: TGTGCCAGCAGCCCAGAGGAAGCGACAGTTGGATATGGCTACACCTTC

v_gene: TRBV18
j_gene: TRBJ1-1
abundance: -
d_gene: -
CDR3aa: CASSPQRQQNTEAFF
CDR3nt: TGTGCCAGCTCACCACAGCGACAGCAGAACACTGAAGCTTTCTTT

v_gene: TRBV25-1
j_gene: TRBJ2-7
abundance: -
d_gene: -
CDR3aa: CASSTAEAGGGLYEQYF
CDR3nt: TGTGCCAGCAGCACGGCGGAAGCGGGCGGGGGCCTTTACGAGCAGTACTTC

v_gene: TRBV28
j_gene: TRBJ2-6
abundance: -
d_gene: TRBD1
CDR3aa: CASRAGGTSGANVLTF
CDR3nt: TGTGCCAGCAGGGCAGGGGGTACCTCTGGGGCCAACGTCCTGACTTTC

v_gene: TRBV7-9
j_gene: TRBJ2-3
abundance: -
d_gene: -
CDR3aa: CASSSSGGTQYF
CDR3nt: TGTGCCAGCAGCTCCTCCGGGGGTACGCAGTATTTT

v_gene: TRBV6-5
j_gene: TRBJ1-2
abundance: few
d_gene: -
CDR3aa: CASSSPTRGGYGYTF
CDR3nt: TGTGCCAGCAGCTCCCCCACTAGGGGGGGCTATGGCTACACCTTC

v_gene: TRBV5-5
j_gene: TRBJ1-2
abundance: -
d_gene: TRBD1
CDR3aa: CASSGTVPPNYGYTF
CDR3nt: TGTGCCAGCAGCGGGACAGTCCCTCCTAACTATGGCTACACCTTC

v_gene: TRBV5-6
j_gene: TRBJ2-7
abundance: -
d_gene: TRBD2
CDR3aa: CASGGTSGAQYEQYF
CDR3nt: TGTGCCAGCGGAGGGACTAGCGGGGCCCAATACGAGCAGTACTTC

v_gene: TRBV5-1
j_gene: TRBJ1-1
abundance: -
d_gene: -
CDR3aa: CASAWEDRAEAFF
CDR3nt: TGCGCCAGCGCCTGGGAGGATCGGGCTGAAGCTTTCTTT

v_gene: TRBV3-1/TRBV3-2
j_gene: TRBJ1-2
abundance: -
d_gene: -
CDR3aa: CASSNRAVDYGYTF
CDR3nt: TGTGCCAGCAGTAACAGGGCGGTTGACTATGGCTACACCTTC

v_gene: TRBV6-6
j_gene: TRBJ1-1
abundance: -
d_gene: -
CDR3aa: CASSYSKTDSNTEAFF
CDR3nt: TGTGCCAGCAGTTACTCGAAGACGGACTCGAACACTGAAGCTTTCTTT

v_gene: TRBV6-5
j_gene: TRBJ1-6
abundance: -
d_gene: -
CDR3aa: CASRQMSSYNSPLHF
CDR3nt: TGTGCCAGCAGACAGATGAGCTCCTATAATTCACCCCTCCACTTT

v_gene: TRBV7-2
j_gene: TRBJ2-1
abundance: -
d_gene: TRBD2
CDR3aa: CASSSLAGGSKQFF
CDR3nt: TGTGCCAGCAGCTCACTAGCGGGGGGTTCTAAGCAGTTCTTC

v_gene: TRBV30
j_gene: TRBJ2-7
abundance: -
d_gene: TRBD1
CDR3aa: CAWSLGGRTGLEQYF
CDR3nt: TGTGCCTGGTCCCTCGGTGGGCGGACAGGGCTCGAGCAGTACTTC

v_gene: TRBV4-1
j_gene: TRBJ1-2
abundance: -
d_gene: TRBD1
CDR3aa: CASSPSEGANYGYTF
CDR3nt: TGCGCCAGCAGCCCCTCAGAGGGGGCCAACTATGGCTACACCTTC

v_gene: TRBV7-8
j_gene: TRBJ1-1
abundance: -
d_gene: -
CDR3aa: CASSLIPRGGTEAFF
CDR3nt: TGTGCCAGCAGCTTAATCCCTAGGGGGGGCACTGAAGCTTTCTTT

v_gene: TRBV19
j_gene: TRBJ2-1
abundance: once
d_gene: TRBD2
CDR3aa: CASRLAGRKRNEQFF
CDR3nt: TGTGCCAGTAGACTAGCGGGTCGGAAAAGAAATGAGCAGTTCTTC

v_gene: TRBV10-3
j_gene: TRBJ2-7
abundance: -
d_gene: -
CDR3aa: CAISESHKTYEQYF
CDR3nt: TGTGCCATCAGTGAGTCGCACAAAACCTACGAGCAGTACTTC

v_gene: TRBV3-1/TRBV3-2
j_gene: TRBJ1-5
abundance: -
d_gene: TRBD1
CDR3aa: CASSQWDRGLGNQPQHF
CDR3nt: TGTGCCAGCAGCCAATGGGACAGGGGGCTTGGCAATCAGCCCCAGCATTTT

v_gene: TRBV6-6
j_gene: TRBJ1-4
abundance: -
d_gene: TRBD1
CDR3aa: CAVGTGPTNEKLFF
CDR3nt: TGTGCTGTCGGGACAGGGCCGACTAATGAAAAACTGTTTTTT

v_gene: TRBV15
j_gene: TRBJ1-5
abundance: -
d_gene: TRBD1
CDR3aa: CATSRAGQGVGNSNQPQHF
CDR3nt: TGTGCCACCAGCAGAGCGGGACAGGGGGTGGGGAATAGCAATCAGCCCCAGCATTTT

v_gene: TRBV11-2
j_gene: TRBJ2-3
abundance: -
d_gene: -
CDR3aa: CASSPSSGFARDTQYF
CDR3nt: TGTGCCAGCAGTCCATCCTCGGGTTTTGCGAGAGATACGCAGTATTTT

v_gene: TRBV21-1
j_gene: TRBJ1-2
abundance: -
d_gene: -
CDR3aa: CASSKEGTGGHLGYGYTF
CDR3nt: TGTGCCAGCAGCAAAGAGGGTACAGGGGGACACCTCGGGTATGGCTACACCTTC

v_gene: TRBV5-1
j_gene: TRBJ2-5
abundance: -
d_gene: TRBD2
CDR3aa: CASSSISWLAGAQYQETQYF
CDR3nt: TGCGCCAGCAGCTCCATAAGTTGGCTAGCGGGGGCCCAGTACCAAGAGACCCAGTACTTC

v_gene: TRBV5-4
j_gene: TRBJ2-2
abundance: -
d_gene: TRBD2
CDR3aa: CASGQGGGAVTGELFF
CDR3nt: TGTGCCAGCGGCCAAGGCGGGGGGGCCGTCACCGGGGAGCTGTTTTTT

v_gene: TRBV6-5
j_gene: TRBJ1-1
abundance: -
d_gene: -
CDR3aa: CASRNGYTEAFF
CDR3nt: TGTGCCAGCAGAAACGGGTACACTGAAGCTTTCTTT

v_gene: TRBV25-1
j_gene: TRBJ1-2
abundance: -
d_gene: TRBD1
CDR3aa: CASSQGAIYGYTF
CDR3nt: TGTGCCAGCAGTCAGGGGGCGATCTATGGCTACACCTTC

v_gene: TRBV12-2
j_gene: TRBJ1-2
abundance: -
d_gene: -
CDR3aa: CASRLTRVVLYGYTF
CDR3nt: TGTGCAAGTCGCTTAACGCGTGTTGTACTTTATGGCTACACCTTC

v_gene: TRBV28
j_gene: TRBJ1-2
abundance: -
d_gene: -
CDR3aa: CASRREGYLDGYTF
CDR3nt: TGTGCCAGCAGACGGGAGGGGTATCTGGATGGCTACACCTTC

v_gene: TRBV7-3
j_gene: TRBJ2-3
abundance: -
d_gene: -
CDR3aa: CASSLNGRGADTQYF
CDR3nt: TGTGCCAGCAGCTTAAACGGGCGGGGAGCAGATACGCAGTATTTT

v_gene: TRBV6-2/TRBV6-3
j_gene: TRBJ2-6
abundance: once
d_gene: TRBD1
CDR3aa: CASSPGGSGANVLTF
CDR3nt: TGTGCCAGCAGTCCAGGGGGATCGGGGGCCAACGTCCTGACTTTC

v_gene: TRBV4-1
j_gene: TRBJ1-2
abundance: -
d_gene: TRBD1
CDR3aa: CASSQGQGAVGYTF
CDR3nt: TGCGCCAGCAGCCAAGGTCAGGGGGCGGTTGGCTACACCTTC

v_gene: TRBV28
j_gene: TRBJ1-4
abundance: -
d_gene: TRBD1
CDR3aa: CASSLRQGTEKLFF
CDR3nt: TGTGCCAGCAGTTTAAGACAGGGTACTGAAAAACTGTTTTTT

v_gene: TRBV6-5
j_gene: TRBJ2-7
abundance: -
d_gene: -
CDR3aa: CASWGPTHQYF
CDR3nt: TGTGCCAGCTGGGGCCCGACCCACCAGTACTTC

v_gene: TRBV15
j_gene: TRBJ1-1
abundance: -
d_gene: TRBD1
CDR3aa: CATSRGGTDTEAFF
CDR3nt: TGTGCCACCAGCAGAGGGGGGACAGACACTGAAGCTTTCTTT

v_gene: TRBV7-2
j_gene: TRBJ1-1
abundance: few
d_gene: TRBD1
CDR3aa: CASSLMGQGTEAFF
CDR3nt: TGTGCCAGCAGCTTAATGGGACAGGGCACTGAAGCTTTCTTT

v_gene: TRBV7-9
j_gene: TRBJ1-2
abundance: -
d_gene: -
CDR3aa: CASAGPLSDGYTF
CDR3nt: TGTGCCAGCGCGGGGCCCTTATCCGATGGCTACACCTTC

v_gene: TRBV19
j_gene: TRBJ1-2
abundance: -
d_gene: -
CDR3aa: CASVTHDRPYGYTF
CDR3nt: TGTGCCAGTGTTACTCATGACAGGCCCTATGGCTACACCTTC

v_gene: TRBV6-6
j_gene: TRBJ1-6
abundance: -
d_gene: -
CDR3aa: CASSYSEQDSPLHF
CDR3nt: TGTGCCAGCAGTTACTCGGAACAGGATTCACCCCTCCACTTT

v_gene: TRBV7-2
j_gene: TRBJ2-3
abundance: -
d_gene: -
CDR3aa: CASSLTTGTSTDTQYF
CDR3nt: TGTGCCAGCAGCTTAACCACGGGGACTAGCACAGATACGCAGTATTTT

v_gene: TRBV24-1
j_gene: TRBJ2-3
abundance: -
d_gene: -
CDR3aa: CATSDSVASRTDTQYF
CDR3nt: TGTGCCACCAGTGACTCCGTAGCGTCCCGCACAGATACGCAGTATTTT

v_gene: TRBV5-1
j_gene: TRBJ1-5
abundance: -
d_gene: -
CDR3aa: CASSLDPAGSNQPQHF
CDR3nt: TGCGCCAGCAGCTTGGACCCCGCGGGGAGCAATCAGCCCCAGCATTTT

v_gene: TRBV7-2
j_gene: TRBJ1-1
abundance: -
d_gene: -
CDR3aa: CASSGRGNLNTEAFF
CDR3nt: TGTGCCAGCAGCGGGCGGGGGAATCTGAACACTGAAGCTTTCTTT

v_gene: TRBV19
j_gene: TRBJ1-2
abundance: -
d_gene: TRBD1
CDR3aa: CASRPGTGTNYGYTF
CDR3nt: TGTGCCAGTAGGCCTGGGACAGGGACTAACTATGGCTACACCTTC

v_gene: TRBV5-1
j_gene: TRBJ1-2
abundance: -
d_gene: -
CDR3aa: CASSPGDGYGYTF
CDR3nt: TGCGCCAGCAGCCCAGGGGATGGCTATGGCTACACCTTC

v_gene: TRBV15
j_gene: TRBJ1-2
abundance: -
d_gene: -
CDR3aa: CATSRDIAGYTF
CDR3nt: TGTGCCACCAGCAGAGATATAGCTGGCTACACCTTC

v_gene: TRBV6-6
j_gene: TRBJ2-3
abundance: -
d_gene: TRBD2
CDR3aa: CATSKTSGTTDTQYF
CDR3nt: TGTGCCACCTCAAAGACTAGCGGGACCACAGATACGCAGTATTTT

v_gene: TRBV4-1
j_gene: TRBJ1-4
abundance: -
d_gene: TRBD1
CDR3aa: CASSLGQSGEKLFF
CDR3nt: TGCGCCAGCAGCTTGGGACAGAGCGGGGAAAAACTGTTTTTT

v_gene: TRBV6-5
j_gene: TRBJ1-5
abundance: once
d_gene: TRBD1
CDR3aa: CASSRDRVSNQPQHF
CDR3nt: TGTGCCAGCAGCCGCGACAGGGTAAGCAATCAGCCCCAGCATTTT

v_gene: TRBV18
j_gene: TRBJ1-2
abundance: -
d_gene: -
CDR3aa: CASSPKDSLYGYTF
CDR3nt: TGTGCCAGCTCACCAAAGGACAGTCTCTATGGCTACACCTTC